This is a list of T cell receptor beta chains from one sample in a study of blood T cell repertoires in COVID-19. Clones were sequenced by immunoSEQ multiplex PCR, and TCRdb holds only the in-frame ones, with some missing. The sample yields tens of thousands of clones, 80% to 90% seen once. The sequenced material came from peripheral blood. These receptors originate from a human donor in a cohort sampled during active COVID-19. Each CDR3 is given with its conserved first and last residue. A D gene is named only where the DNA matches it firmly. A clone size is listed for some rows: how often the clone was seen (once, few, many), or a class if it is expanded.

cdr3_nt,cdr3_aa,d_call,v_call,j_call,clone_size
TGCAGTGCTAGTACTTCGGAGACCCAGTACTTC,CSASTSETQYF,NA,TRBV20-1,TRBJ2-5,NA
TGTGCCAGCAGCTTCCCAGGGATTTATGGCTACACCTTC,CASSFPGIYGYTF,NA,TRBV5-8,TRBJ1-2,NA
TGTGCCAGTAGTATAATAACAAGGAACACCGGGGAGCTGTTTTTT,CASSIITRNTGELFF,NA,TRBV19,TRBJ2-2,NA
TGTGCCAGTAGTATGGGACAGGGGACGTTAGAGACCCAGTACTTC,CASSMGQGTLETQYF,TRBD1,TRBV19,TRBJ2-5,few
TGTGCCAGCAGCTTAGGAGGAGCCGATACGCAGTATTTT,CASSLGGADTQYF,NA,TRBV7-9,TRBJ2-3,NA
TGCGCCAGCAGCCAGGAGGGACTCAGTGAGCAGTTCTTC,CASSQEGLSEQFF,NA,TRBV4-1,TRBJ2-1,NA
TGTGCCAGCAGCCGACCGGGACAGGGAAACAATGAGCAGTTCTTC,CASSRPGQGNNEQFF,TRBD1,TRBV6-5,TRBJ2-1,NA
TGTGCCATCAGCCGGGACAGGGACTCTGAAGCTTTCTTT,CAISRDRDSEAFF,TRBD1,TRBV10-3,TRBJ1-1,once
TGCGCCAGCAGCTTGGCCGTAGGACAGGGTGGGGCTGAGCAGTTCTTC,CASSLAVGQGGAEQFF,TRBD1,TRBV5-1,TRBJ2-1,NA
TGTGCCAGCAGCTTACCGGGCGGGCAAGAGACCCAGTACTTC,CASSLPGGQETQYF,NA,TRBV7-9,TRBJ2-5,NA
TGTGCCAGCTCCCGGGGTCTAGCCAAAAACATTCAGTACTTC,CASSRGLAKNIQYF,NA,TRBV18,TRBJ2-4,once
TGTGCCAGCAGTTTAGCAGGGGCCCAAGAGACCCAGTACTTC,CASSLAGAQETQYF,NA,TRBV28,TRBJ2-5,NA
TGTGCCAGTAGTATGACAGGGGATCAGCCCCAGCATTTT,CASSMTGDQPQHF,TRBD1,TRBV19,TRBJ1-5,few
TGTGCCAGCAGCTACCGGGACAGTAATTCACCCCTCCACTTT,CASSYRDSNSPLHF,TRBD1,TRBV5-6,TRBJ1-6,NA
TGTGCCAGCAGCCAAGAGGGGCTAGCGGATAACACCGGGGAGCTGTTTTTT,CASSQEGLADNTGELFF,TRBD2,TRBV3-1/TRBV3-2,TRBJ2-2,once
TGTGCCAGCAGCCAAGAAGGAGAACGCGGCCAGCCCCAGCATTTT,CASSQEGERGQPQHF,NA,TRBV4-2,TRBJ1-5,NA
TGTGCCAGCAGTTTAGTGATAGGTTCCAGGCCCTACGAGCAGTACTTC,CASSLVIGSRPYEQYF,NA,TRBV27,TRBJ2-7,NA
TGCGCCAGCAGTGCCAGGAACACTGAAGCTTTCTTT,CASSARNTEAFF,NA,TRBV5-1,TRBJ1-1,NA
TGTGCCAGTCGGGACTTGCCTAATGAAAAACTGTTTTTT,CASRDLPNEKLFF,NA,TRBV2,TRBJ1-4,few
TGTGCCAGCAGCCCCGGGACTAGCGGGGTCACAGATACGCAGTATTTT,CASSPGTSGVTDTQYF,TRBD2,TRBV6-2/TRBV6-3,TRBJ2-3,NA
TGTGCCAGCAGCTCGAAAAAGACTAGCGGGCAAGAGACCCAGTACTTC,CASSSKKTSGQETQYF,TRBD2,TRBV5-6,TRBJ2-5,NA
TGCAGTGCTAGTTCCAGGGTCAATCAGCCCCAGCATTTT,CSASSRVNQPQHF,NA,TRBV20-1,TRBJ1-5,NA
TGCGCCAGCAGCTTGGATACCTCGGGAGATACGCAGTATTTT,CASSLDTSGDTQYF,NA,TRBV5-1,TRBJ2-3,NA
TGTGCCAGCAGCCTATCGGGACACCAAAATAGCAATCAGCCCCAGCATTTT,CASSLSGHQNSNQPQHF,NA,TRBV2,TRBJ1-5,NA
TGTGCCAGCAGTTTTGTTAGCGGGACAACCACAGATACGCAGTATTTT,CASSFVSGTTTDTQYF,TRBD2,TRBV28,TRBJ2-3,NA
TGCGCCAGCAGCCAACAACAGGGGACCGACACCGGGGAGCTGTTTTTT,CASSQQQGTDTGELFF,TRBD1,TRBV4-1,TRBJ2-2,few
TGTGCCAGCAGCCCGAGAAGCGGGAGGGTTGAGACCCAGTACTTC,CASSPRSGRVETQYF,TRBD2,TRBV7-2,TRBJ2-5,NA
TGTGCCAGTAGTATGACAGGGCGGGGATTTGAAGCTTTCTTT,CASSMTGRGFEAFF,TRBD1,TRBV19,TRBJ1-1,NA
TGTGCCAGCAGCTTGGTCAGTCATCAGCCCCAGCATTTT,CASSLVSHQPQHF,NA,TRBV5-5,TRBJ1-5,few
TGTGCCAGCAGCGACGGGACTAGCCGTAATGAGCAGTTCTTC,CASSDGTSRNEQFF,TRBD2,TRBV9,TRBJ2-1,NA
TGCAGTGCTAGTGGAGGCCAAAGCTCCTACGAGCAGTACTTC,CSASGGQSSYEQYF,NA,TRBV20-1,TRBJ2-7,NA
TGTGCCAGCAGTTACTCGGGCAATTCACCCCTCCACTTT,CASSYSGNSPLHF,NA,TRBV6-6,TRBJ1-6,NA
TGTGCCAGCAGTCCTAGCGGGGCGAAAAACATTCAGTACTTC,CASSPSGAKNIQYF,TRBD2,TRBV6-5,TRBJ2-4,NA
TGTGCCAGCAGTTTACACGGGGGGGCCGCTTCTCACAATGAGCAGTTCTTC,CASSLHGGAASHNEQFF,TRBD2,TRBV27,TRBJ2-1,NA
TGTGCTAGTGGTTTAATCAGGGGAACTGAAGCTTTCTTT,CASGLIRGTEAFF,NA,TRBV12-5,TRBJ1-1,medium-sized
TGTGCCAGCAGTTTAGGAATCGCGTATGAGCAGTTCTTC,CASSLGIAYEQFF,NA,TRBV12-3/TRBV12-4,TRBJ2-1,NA
TGTGCCAGCAGTGCCCTTCGATCCGGTGAAAAACTGTTTTTT,CASSALRSGEKLFF,NA,TRBV6-2/TRBV6-3,TRBJ1-4,NA
TGTGCCAGCAGCCGAGACAGGGGGCATCGGGGAGCTGAAGCTTTCTTT,CASSRDRGHRGAEAFF,TRBD1,TRBV27,TRBJ1-1,NA
TGTGCCACCAAGAATGACAGACGATCTAGCACAGATACGCAGTATTTT,CATKNDRRSSTDTQYF,NA,TRBV15,TRBJ2-3,NA
TGTGCCAGCAGTGAAGCCCCACAGGCTGAAGCTTTCTTT,CASSEAPQAEAFF,NA,TRBV2,TRBJ1-1,once
TGTGCCAGCTCACCACAGACAGGGGCCGACTACGAGCAGTACTTC,CASSPQTGADYEQYF,TRBD1,TRBV18,TRBJ2-7,NA
TGTGCCAGCAGCTTAGCGGGGAGGGGCGCATATGAGCAGTTCTTC,CASSLAGRGAYEQFF,TRBD2,TRBV7-2,TRBJ2-1,NA
TGTGCCCAACGACTAGCGGGAAAAGAGACCCAGTACTTC,CAQRLAGKETQYF,TRBD2,TRBV7-2,TRBJ2-5,NA
TGTGCCAGCAACCCGCAGGGGCCCTACGAGCAGTACTTC,CASNPQGPYEQYF,NA,TRBV2,TRBJ2-7,once
TGTGCCAGTAGTCTAGGGGGACTTCTGTATGGCTACACCTTC,CASSLGGLLYGYTF,NA,TRBV19,TRBJ1-2,NA
TGTGCCAGCAGCTTAGCGGACTACACAGATACGCAGTATTTT,CASSLADYTDTQYF,NA,TRBV7-2,TRBJ2-3,NA